This entry concerns a single T cell receptor beta chain. The sample comes from a study of cytomegalovirus exposure and HLA in healthy donors. The CDR3 has 18 amino acids. Trimming cost V 4 bases and J 8 bases; bases outside gene matches: 16. CDR1 SEHNR and CDR2 FQNEAQ come from the germline V gene (reference sequence). Use of 60 Vbeta and 13 Jbeta primers characterized the PCR. Method: immunoSEQ multiplex PCR; TCRdb's copy keeps in-frame clones and lacks some. The sample includes fewer than 250,000 clones, over 70% of them seen just once. This receptor was taken from a boy aged 2-15 years in good health and CMV-seronegative. The chain combines TRBV7-9 with TRBJ2-1; 11 bases map to TRBD2. Sequenced sample: PBMCs. The CDR3 loop is CASSYQGRGLAGGYEQFF. Here the CDR3 DNA reads TGTGCCAGCAGCTACCAGGGACGGGGCCTAGCGGGGGGTTATGAGCAGTTCTTC.